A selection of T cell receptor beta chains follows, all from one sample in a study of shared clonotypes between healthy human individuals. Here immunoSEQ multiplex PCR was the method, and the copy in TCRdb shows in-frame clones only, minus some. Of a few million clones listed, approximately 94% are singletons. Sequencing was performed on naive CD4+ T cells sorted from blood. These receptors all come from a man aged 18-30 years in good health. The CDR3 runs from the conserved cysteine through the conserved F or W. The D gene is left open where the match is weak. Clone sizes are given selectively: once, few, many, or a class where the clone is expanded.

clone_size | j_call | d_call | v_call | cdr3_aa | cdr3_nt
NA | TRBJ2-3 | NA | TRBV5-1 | CASSLWGAVADTQYF | TGCGCCAGCAGCTTATGGGGGGCGGTGGCAGATACGCAGTATTTT
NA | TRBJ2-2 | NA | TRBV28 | CASRAGGTGSGELFF | TGTGCCAGCAGAGCTGGGGGTACAGGGTCCGGGGAGCTGTTTTTT
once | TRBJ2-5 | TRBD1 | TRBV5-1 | CASSRGQGKGQETQYF | TGCGCCAGCAGCCGGGGACAGGGTAAAGGCCAAGAGACCCAGTACTTC
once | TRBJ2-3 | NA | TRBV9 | CASSPAGTDTQYF | TGTGCCAGCAGCCCCGCCGGCACAGATACGCAGTATTTT
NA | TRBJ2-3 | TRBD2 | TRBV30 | CAWKKSGTLADTQYF | TGTGCCTGGAAAAAAAGCGGGACCCTGGCAGATACGCAGTATTTT
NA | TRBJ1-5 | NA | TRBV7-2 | CASSLSPGYSNQPQHF | TGTGCCAGCAGCTTAAGTCCGGGCTATAGCAATCAGCCCCAGCATTTT
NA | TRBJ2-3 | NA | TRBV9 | CASSLGVRDTQYF | TGTGCCAGCAGCCTCGGAGTTAGGGATACGCAGTATTTT
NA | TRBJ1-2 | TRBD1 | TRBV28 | CATKGQGLNGYGYTF | TGTGCCACCAAGGGACAGGGGCTTAACGGCTATGGCTACACCTTC
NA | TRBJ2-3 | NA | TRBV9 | CASSVSGQSRTDTQYF | TGTGCCAGCAGCGTCTCCGGACAGTCTCGCACAGATACGCAGTATTTT
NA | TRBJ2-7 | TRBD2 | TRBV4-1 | CASSQDRGSGGLHEQYF | TGCGCCAGCAGCCAAGATCGCGGTAGCGGGGGGTTACACGAGCAGTACTTC
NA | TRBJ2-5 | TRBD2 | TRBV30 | CAWSAGLAGGGQETQYF | TGTGCCTGGAGTGCGGGACTAGCGGGAGGTGGCCAAGAGACCCAGTACTTC
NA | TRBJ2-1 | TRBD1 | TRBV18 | CASQPRGQGHEQFF | TGTGCCAGCCAACCTAGGGGACAGGGGCATGAGCAGTTCTTC
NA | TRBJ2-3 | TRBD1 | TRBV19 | CASSGDRQGATDTQYF | TGTGCCAGTAGTGGGGACCGACAGGGAGCCACAGATACGCAGTATTTT
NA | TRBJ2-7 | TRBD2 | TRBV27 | CASSFLRLAGGPDEQYF | TGTGCCAGCAGTTTCCTCCGTCTAGCGGGAGGGCCCGACGAGCAGTACTTC
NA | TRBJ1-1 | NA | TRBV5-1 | CASSQDWNTEAFF | TGCGCCAGCAGTCAGGACTGGAACACTGAAGCTTTCTTT
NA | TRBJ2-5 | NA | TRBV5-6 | CASSFSSGQETQYF | TGTGCCAGCAGCTTCTCCTCGGGTCAAGAGACCCAGTACTTC
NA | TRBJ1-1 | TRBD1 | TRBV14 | CASSKRQGYTEAFF | TGTGCCAGCAGCAAGCGACAGGGGTACACTGAAGCTTTCTTT
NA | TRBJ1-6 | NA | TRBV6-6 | CATRWQGNSPLHF | TGTGCCACCCGTTGGCAGGGTAATTCACCCCTCCACTTT
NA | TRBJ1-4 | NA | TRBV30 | CAWSQGKSNEKLFF | TGTGCCTGGAGTCAAGGAAAGAGTAATGAAAAACTGTTTTTT
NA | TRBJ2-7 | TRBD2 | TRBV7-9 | CASSFGTGTSGRGEQYF | TGTGCCAGCAGCTTTGGCACAGGGACTAGCGGGAGGGGTGAGCAGTACTTC
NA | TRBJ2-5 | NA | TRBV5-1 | CASSLSGGAGETQYF | TGCGCCAGCAGCTTGTCAGGGGGGGCCGGTGAGACCCAGTACTTC
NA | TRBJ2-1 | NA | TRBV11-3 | CASSLNAQIGGQFF | TGTGCCAGCAGCTTAAATGCACAGATAGGAGGGCAGTTCTTC
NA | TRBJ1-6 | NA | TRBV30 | CAWSVSPDNSPLHF | TGTGCCTGGAGTGTTTCCCCAGATAATTCACCCCTCCACTTT
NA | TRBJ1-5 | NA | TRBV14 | CASSQDLRQPQHF | TGTGCCAGCAGCCAAGATTTGCGCCAGCCCCAGCATTTT
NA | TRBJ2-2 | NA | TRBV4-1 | CASSQDRPGRDGGELFF | TGCGCCAGCAGCCAAGACCGCCCGGGCAGGGATGGCGGGGAGCTGTTTTTT
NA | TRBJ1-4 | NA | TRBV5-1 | CASSLKNEKLFF | TGCGCCAGCAGCTTAAAAAATGAAAAACTGTTTTTT
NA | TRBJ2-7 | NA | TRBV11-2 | CASRREGQGYREQYF | TGTGCCAGCAGGCGAGAGGGCCAGGGGTATCGGGAGCAGTACTTC
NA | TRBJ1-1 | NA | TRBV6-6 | CASSSPQVKRDTEAFF | TGTGCCAGCAGTTCACCCCAGGTGAAGCGGGACACTGAAGCTTTCTTT
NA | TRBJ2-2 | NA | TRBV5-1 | CASSPPGNTGELFF | TGCGCCAGCAGCCCTCCGGGGAACACCGGGGAGCTGTTTTTT
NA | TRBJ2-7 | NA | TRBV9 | CASSVDHNPTYEQYF | TGTGCCAGCAGCGTAGATCATAATCCCACCTACGAGCAGTACTTC